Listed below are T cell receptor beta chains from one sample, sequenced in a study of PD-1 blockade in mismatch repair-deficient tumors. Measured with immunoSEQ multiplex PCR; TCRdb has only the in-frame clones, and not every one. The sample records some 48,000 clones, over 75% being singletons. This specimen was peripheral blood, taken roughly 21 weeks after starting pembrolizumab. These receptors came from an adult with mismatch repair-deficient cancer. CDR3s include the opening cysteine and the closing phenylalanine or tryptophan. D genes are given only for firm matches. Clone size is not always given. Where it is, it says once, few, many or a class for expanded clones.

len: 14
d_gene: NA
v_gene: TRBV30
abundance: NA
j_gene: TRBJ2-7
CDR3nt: TGTGCCTGGACCCATGATCTGGGCGAAACAGGGCAGTACTTC
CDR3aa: CAWTHDLGETGQYF

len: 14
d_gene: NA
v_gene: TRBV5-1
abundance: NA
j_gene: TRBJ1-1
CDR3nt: TGCGCCAGCAGACTCGGGACGGTCAACACTGAAGCTTTCTTT
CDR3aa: CASRLGTVNTEAFF

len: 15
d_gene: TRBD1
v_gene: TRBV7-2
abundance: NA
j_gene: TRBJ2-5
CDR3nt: TGTGCCAGCAGCCCACAGACAGGGTTGGAGGAGACCCAGTACTTC
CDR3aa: CASSPQTGLEETQYF

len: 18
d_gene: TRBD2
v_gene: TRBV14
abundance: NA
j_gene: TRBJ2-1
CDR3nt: TGTGCCAGCAGCCATCTAGGACTAGCGGGAGGTCAGTACAATGAGCAGTTCTTC
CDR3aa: CASSHLGLAGGQYNEQFF

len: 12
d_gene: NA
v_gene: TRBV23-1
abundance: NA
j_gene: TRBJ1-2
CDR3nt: TGCGCCAGCAAAGGGAGGGGGGGAGGCTACACCTTC
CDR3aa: CASKGRGGGYTF

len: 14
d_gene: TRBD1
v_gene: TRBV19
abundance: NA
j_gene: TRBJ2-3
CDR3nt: TGTGCCAGTAGTATGACAGGGGGCACAGATACGCAGTATTTT
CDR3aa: CASSMTGGTDTQYF

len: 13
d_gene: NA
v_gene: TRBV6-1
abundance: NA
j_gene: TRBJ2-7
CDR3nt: TGTGCCAGCAGTGTAGGGGTGAATGGAGAGCAGTACTTC
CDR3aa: CASSVGVNGEQYF

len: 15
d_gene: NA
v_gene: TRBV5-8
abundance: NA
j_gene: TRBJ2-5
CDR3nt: TGTGCCAGCAGCCCTCCAGGAGCAGCAGGAGAGACCCAGTACTTC
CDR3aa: CASSPPGAAGETQYF

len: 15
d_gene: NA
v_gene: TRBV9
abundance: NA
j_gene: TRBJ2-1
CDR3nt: TGTGCCAGCAGCGTAGACGAAGGGTCCTACAATGAGCAGTTCTTC
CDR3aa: CASSVDEGSYNEQFF

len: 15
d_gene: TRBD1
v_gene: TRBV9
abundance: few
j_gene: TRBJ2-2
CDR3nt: TGTGCCAGCAGCTTCACAGGGGCGAACACCGGGGAGCTGTTTTTT
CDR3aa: CASSFTGANTGELFF

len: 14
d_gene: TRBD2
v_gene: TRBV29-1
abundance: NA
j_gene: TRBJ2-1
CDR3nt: TGCAGCGCTAGGGGGACTAGCGGGAGCAATGAGCAGTTCTTC
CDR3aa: CSARGTSGSNEQFF

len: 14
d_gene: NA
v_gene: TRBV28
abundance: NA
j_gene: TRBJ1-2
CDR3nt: TGTGCCAGCAGTTCCACCCCGGGGTTAGGTGGCTACACCTTC
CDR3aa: CASSSTPGLGGYTF

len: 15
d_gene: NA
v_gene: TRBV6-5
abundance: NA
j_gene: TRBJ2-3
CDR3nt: TGTGCCAGCAGTTACGTTCAGGGTCTCCCAGATACGCAGTATTTT
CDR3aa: CASSYVQGLPDTQYF

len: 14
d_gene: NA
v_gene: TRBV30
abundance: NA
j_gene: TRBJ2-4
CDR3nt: TGTGCCTGGAGTGATACAGGGTTGAAAAACATTCAGTACTTC
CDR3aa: CAWSDTGLKNIQYF

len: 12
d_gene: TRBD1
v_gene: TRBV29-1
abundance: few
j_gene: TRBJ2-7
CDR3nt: TGCAGCGCTGGACAGGGAGACTACGAGCAGTACTTC
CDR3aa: CSAGQGDYEQYF

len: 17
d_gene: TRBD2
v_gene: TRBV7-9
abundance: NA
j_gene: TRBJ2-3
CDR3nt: TGTGCCAGCAGCTTAGCGGTACTAGCGCCGAACACAGATACGCAGTATTTT
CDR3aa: CASSLAVLAPNTDTQYF

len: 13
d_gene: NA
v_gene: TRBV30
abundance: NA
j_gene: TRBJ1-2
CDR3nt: TGTGCCTGGAGTTTTGGACGGGGCTATGGCTACACCTTC
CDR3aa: CAWSFGRGYGYTF

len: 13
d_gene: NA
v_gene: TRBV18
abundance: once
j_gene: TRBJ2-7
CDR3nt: TGTGCCAGCTCACCATTCTCAGGCAACGAGCAGTACTTC
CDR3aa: CASSPFSGNEQYF

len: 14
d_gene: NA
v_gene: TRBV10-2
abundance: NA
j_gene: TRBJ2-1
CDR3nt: TGCGCCAGCAGCGGCAGGGGCCCCCACAATGAGCAGTTCTTC
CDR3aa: CASSGRGPHNEQFF

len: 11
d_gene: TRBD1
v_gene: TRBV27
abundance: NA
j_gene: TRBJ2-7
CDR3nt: TGTGCCAGCGGCAACAGGGGGGAGCAGTACTTC
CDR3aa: CASGNRGEQYF

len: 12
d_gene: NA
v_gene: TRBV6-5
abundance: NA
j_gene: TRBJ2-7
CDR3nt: TGTGCCAGCAGCCTACCAGGGTACGAGCAGTACTTC
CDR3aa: CASSLPGYEQYF

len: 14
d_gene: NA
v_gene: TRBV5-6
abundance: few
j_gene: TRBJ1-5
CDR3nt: TGTGCCAGCACCGATTCTGGTGGGGCCCAGCCCCAGCATTTT
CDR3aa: CASTDSGGAQPQHF

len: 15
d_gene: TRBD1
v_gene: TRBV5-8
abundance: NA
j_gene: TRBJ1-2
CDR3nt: TGTGCCAGCAGCCAGACAGGGGTTCTTTACAATGGCTACACCTTC
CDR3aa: CASSQTGVLYNGYTF

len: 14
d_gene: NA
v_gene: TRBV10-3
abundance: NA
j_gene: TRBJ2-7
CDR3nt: TGTGCCATCAGTGGTGGCGGGTCTGGGTACGAGCAGTACTTC
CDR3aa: CAISGGGSGYEQYF

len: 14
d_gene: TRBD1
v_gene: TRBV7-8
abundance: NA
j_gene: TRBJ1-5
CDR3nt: TGTGCCAGCAGCGTGGGACAGGGAGATCAGCCCCAGCATTTT
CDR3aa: CASSVGQGDQPQHF

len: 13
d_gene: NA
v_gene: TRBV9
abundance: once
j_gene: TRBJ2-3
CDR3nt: TGTGCCAGCAGTCGGGGAACTACAGATACGCAGTATTTT
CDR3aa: CASSRGTTDTQYF

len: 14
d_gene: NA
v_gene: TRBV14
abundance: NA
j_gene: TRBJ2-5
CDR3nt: TGTGCCAGCAGCCTGGGGGGCCTCCAAGAGACCCAGTACTTC
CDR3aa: CASSLGGLQETQYF

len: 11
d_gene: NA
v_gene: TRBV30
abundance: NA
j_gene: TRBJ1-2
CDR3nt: TGTGCCTGGAGTGTACAGAGGGGCTCCACCTTC
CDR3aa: CAWSVQRGSTF

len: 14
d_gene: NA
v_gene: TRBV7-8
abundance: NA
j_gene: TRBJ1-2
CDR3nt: TGTGCCAGCAGAGGGGACACAGTCCTCTATGGCTACACCTTC
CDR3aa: CASRGDTVLYGYTF

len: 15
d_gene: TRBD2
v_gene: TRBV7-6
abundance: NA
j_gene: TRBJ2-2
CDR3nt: TGTGCCAGCAGCTTGCGGGCGGGGGGCACCGGGGAGCTGTTTTTT
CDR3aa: CASSLRAGGTGELFF

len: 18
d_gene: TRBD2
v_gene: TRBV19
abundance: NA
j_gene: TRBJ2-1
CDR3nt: TGTGCCAGTAGTATATCTAGCGGGAGGGCCTCGGATTACAATGAGCAGTTCTTC
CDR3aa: CASSISSGRASDYNEQFF

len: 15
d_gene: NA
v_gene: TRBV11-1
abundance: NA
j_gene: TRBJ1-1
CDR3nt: TGTGCCAGCAGCCCCAACCTCAGGGAGAACACTGAAGCTTTCTTT
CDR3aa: CASSPNLRENTEAFF

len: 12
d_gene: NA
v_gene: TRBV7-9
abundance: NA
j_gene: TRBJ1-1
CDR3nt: TGTGCCAGCAGCTTGAGGGAGCCTGAAGCTTTCTTT
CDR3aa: CASSLREPEAFF

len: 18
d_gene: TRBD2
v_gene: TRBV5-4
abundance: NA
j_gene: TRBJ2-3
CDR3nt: TGTGCCAGCAGCCCGGGACTAGCGGGAGGGCTACGTGCAGATACGCAGTATTTT
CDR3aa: CASSPGLAGGLRADTQYF

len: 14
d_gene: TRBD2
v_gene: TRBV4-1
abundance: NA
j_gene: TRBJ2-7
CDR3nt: TGCGCCAGCAGCCAAGGACTAGCGGGATACGAGCAGTACTTC
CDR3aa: CASSQGLAGYEQYF

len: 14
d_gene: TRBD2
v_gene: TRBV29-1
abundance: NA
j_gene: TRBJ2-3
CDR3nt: TGCAGCGCCGCGACTAGCGGGAGGGCAGGTACGCAGTATTTT
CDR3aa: CSAATSGRAGTQYF

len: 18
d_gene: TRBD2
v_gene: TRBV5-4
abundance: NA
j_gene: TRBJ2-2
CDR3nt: TGTGCCAGCAGCTCTGGACTAGCGGGAGGGCCGAACACCGGGGAGCTGTTTTTT
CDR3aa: CASSSGLAGGPNTGELFF

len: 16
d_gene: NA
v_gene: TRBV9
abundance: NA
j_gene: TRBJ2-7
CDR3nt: TGTGCCAGCAGCGTAGCGGGCGGAGGAAGTTCCTACGAGCAGTACTTC
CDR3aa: CASSVAGGGSSYEQYF